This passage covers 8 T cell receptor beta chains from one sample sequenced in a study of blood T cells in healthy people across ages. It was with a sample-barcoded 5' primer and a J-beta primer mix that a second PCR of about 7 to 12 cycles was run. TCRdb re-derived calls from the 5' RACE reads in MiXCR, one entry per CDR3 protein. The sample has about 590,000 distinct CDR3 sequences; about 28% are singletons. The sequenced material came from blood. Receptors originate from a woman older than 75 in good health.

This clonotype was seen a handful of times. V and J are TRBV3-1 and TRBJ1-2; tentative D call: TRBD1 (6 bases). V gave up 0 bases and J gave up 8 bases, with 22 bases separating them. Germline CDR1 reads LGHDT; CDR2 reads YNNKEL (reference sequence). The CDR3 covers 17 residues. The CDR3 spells CASSQEFGTRSQGGYTF. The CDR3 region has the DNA TGTGCCAGCAGCCAAGAATTTGGGACTCGATCTCAGGGGGGCTACACCTTC. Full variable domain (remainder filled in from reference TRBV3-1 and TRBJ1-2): DTAVSQTPKYLVTQMGNDKSIKCEQNLGHDTMYWYKQDSKKFLKIMFSYNNKELIINETVPNRFSPKSPDKAHLNLHINSLELGDSAVYFCASSQEFGTRSQGGYTFGSGTRLTVV.

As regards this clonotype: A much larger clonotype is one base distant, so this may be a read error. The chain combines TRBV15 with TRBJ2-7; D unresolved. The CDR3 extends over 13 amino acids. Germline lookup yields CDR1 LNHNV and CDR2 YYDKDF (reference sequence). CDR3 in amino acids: CAPSRDYSYEQYF. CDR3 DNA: TGTGCCCCCAGCAGAGATTACTCCTACGAGCAGTACTTC. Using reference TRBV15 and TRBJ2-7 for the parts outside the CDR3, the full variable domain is DAMVIQNPRYQVTQFGKPVTLSCSQTLNHNVMYWYQQKSSQAPKLLFHYYDKDFNNEADTPDNFQSRRPNTSFCFLDIRSPGLGDTAMYLCAPSRDYSYEQYFGPGTRLTVT.

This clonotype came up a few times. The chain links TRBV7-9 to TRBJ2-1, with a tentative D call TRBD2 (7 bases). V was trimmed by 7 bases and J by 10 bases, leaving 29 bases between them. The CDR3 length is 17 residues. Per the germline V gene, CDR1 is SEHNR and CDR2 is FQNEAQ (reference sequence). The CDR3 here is CASTFQGSRRGGDEQFF. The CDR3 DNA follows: TGTGCCAGCACCTTCCAGGGTAGCCGGAGAGGGGGGGACGAGCAGTTCTTC.

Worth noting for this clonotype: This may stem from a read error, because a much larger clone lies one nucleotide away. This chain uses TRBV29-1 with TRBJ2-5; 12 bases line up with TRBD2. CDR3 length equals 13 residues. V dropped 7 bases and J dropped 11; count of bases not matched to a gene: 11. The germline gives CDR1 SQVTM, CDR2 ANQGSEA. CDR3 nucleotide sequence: TGCAGCGAACTAGCGGGGGGTAGAAATGAGCAGTACTTC. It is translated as CSELAGGRNEQYF.

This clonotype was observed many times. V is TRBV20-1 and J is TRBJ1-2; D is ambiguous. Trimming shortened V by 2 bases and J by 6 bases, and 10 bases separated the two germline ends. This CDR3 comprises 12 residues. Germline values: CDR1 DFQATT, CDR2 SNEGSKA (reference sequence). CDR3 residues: CSARSGMDGYTF. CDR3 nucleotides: TGCAGTGCTAGATCCGGAATGGATGGCTACACCTTC.

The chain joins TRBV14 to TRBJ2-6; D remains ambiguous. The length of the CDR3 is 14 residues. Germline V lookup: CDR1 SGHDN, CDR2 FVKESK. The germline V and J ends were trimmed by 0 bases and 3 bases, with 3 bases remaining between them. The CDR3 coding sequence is TGTGCCAGCAGCCAAGATCTTGGGGCCAACGTCCTGACTTTC. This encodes CASSQDLGANVLTF.

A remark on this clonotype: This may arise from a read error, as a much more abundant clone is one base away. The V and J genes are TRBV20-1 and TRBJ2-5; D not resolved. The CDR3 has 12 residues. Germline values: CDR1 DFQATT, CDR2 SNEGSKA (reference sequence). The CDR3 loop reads CTARPSTETQYF. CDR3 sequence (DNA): TGCACTGCTAGGCCGTCCACGGAGACCCAGTACTTC.

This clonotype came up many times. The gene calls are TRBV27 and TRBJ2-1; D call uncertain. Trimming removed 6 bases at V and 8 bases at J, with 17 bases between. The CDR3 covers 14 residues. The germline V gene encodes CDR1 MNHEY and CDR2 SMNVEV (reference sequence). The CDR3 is CASSPWEPGHEQFF. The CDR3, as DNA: TGTGCCAGCAGCCCTTGGGAACCGGGTCATGAGCAGTTCTTC.